This T cell receptor beta chain is from a study of blood T cell repertoires in COVID-19. Looking at the study overall: Acute and convalescent COVID-19 samples came from the United States, Italy and Spain. T cells, B-cell-depleted T cells, or PBMCs supplied cDNA or gDNA.

Germline CDR1 is SGHRS and CDR2 is YFSETQ. Trimming took 0 bases from V and 3 from J; bases not matched to a gene: 2. This CDR3 region has 15 residues. Participant ages covered about 18 to 89 years across 20 to 30 US areas. How the authors handled the data: Reference gene primers were amplified, and this amplification served to estimate nucleated cell counts. Assay used: immunoSEQ multiplex PCR; TCRdb lists only in-frame clones, some missing. D and trimming were read from the DNA, whereas the V and J calls and clone size are those reported in that table. The sample comprises about 200,000 clones, approximately 80% of which are singletons, and 15% rests with the top ten.

The V call is TRBV5-1, the J call TRBJ2-1, with 8 bases matching TRBD2. The sample comprised PBMCs or T cells enriched from blood (not recorded which). This TCR derives from a man aged 35 to 55 who had recovered from COVID-19. The CDR3 reads CASSLVSGSYNEQFF. For the CDR3, the DNA is TGCGCCAGCAGCTTGGTCAGCGGGAGCTACAATGAGCAGTTCTTC.